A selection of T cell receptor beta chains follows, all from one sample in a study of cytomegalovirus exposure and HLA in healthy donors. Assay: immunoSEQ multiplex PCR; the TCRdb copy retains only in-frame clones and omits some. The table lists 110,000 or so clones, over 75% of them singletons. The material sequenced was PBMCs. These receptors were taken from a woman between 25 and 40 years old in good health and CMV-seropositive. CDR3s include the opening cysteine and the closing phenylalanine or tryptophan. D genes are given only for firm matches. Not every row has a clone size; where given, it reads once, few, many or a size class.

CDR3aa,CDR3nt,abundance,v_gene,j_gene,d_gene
CASSNAGYEQYF,TGTGCCAGCAGCAACGCGGGCTACGAGCAGTACTTC,once,TRBV7-6,TRBJ2-7,.
CASSRTTASGYNEQFF,TGCGCCAGCAGCCGAACGACTGCCAGCGGCTACAATGAGCAGTTCTTC,.,TRBV5-1,TRBJ2-1,.
CASSQRGGAWPQHF,TGTGCCAGCTCGCAGCGTGGCGGGGCTTGGCCCCAGCATTTT,.,TRBV18,TRBJ1-5,.
CASSPDVNSGELFF,TGTGCCAGCAGCCCCGATGTTAACTCCGGGGAGCTGTTTTTT,.,TRBV7-6,TRBJ2-2,.
CASSRMGGGETQYF,TGCGCCAGCAGCAGGATGGGGGGAGGGGAGACCCAGTACTTC,.,TRBV5-1,TRBJ2-5,TRBD2
CASSTRMTANTEAFF,TGTGCCAGTAGTACCCGTATGACAGCGAACACTGAAGCTTTCTTT,.,TRBV19,TRBJ1-1,.
CASSFPGIGEQYF,TGTGCCAGCAGCTTTCCGGGTATCGGCGAGCAGTACTTC,.,TRBV5-6,TRBJ2-7,.
CASSRAGTGVADTQYF,TGTGCCAGCTCGCGAGCCGGGACAGGGGTTGCAGATACGCAGTATTTT,.,TRBV18,TRBJ2-3,TRBD1
CASSAQTSLLYEQYF,TGTGCCAGCAGCGCTCAGACTAGTCTCCTGTACGAGCAGTACTTC,.,TRBV11-3,TRBJ2-7,.
CASSLSRGDTEAFF,TGCGCCAGCAGCTTGAGCAGGGGGGACACTGAAGCTTTCTTT,.,TRBV5-1,TRBJ1-1,TRBD1
CSVLSGNEKLFF,TGCAGCGTCCTCTCCGGTAATGAAAAACTGTTTTTT,few,TRBV29-1,TRBJ1-4,.
CASSWRPLNTEAFF,TGTGCCAGCAGCTGGAGGCCCCTGAACACTGAAGCTTTCTTT,.,TRBV7-9,TRBJ1-1,.
CASSPDGGQPNSNQPQHF,TGTGCCAGCAGCCCCGATGGGGGACAGCCTAATAGCAATCAGCCCCAGCATTTT,once,TRBV5-4,TRBJ1-5,TRBD1
CASSLEVASGGANEQFF,TGTGCTAGCAGCTTAGAGGTCGCCAGCGGGGGGGCCAATGAGCAGTTCTTC,.,TRBV7-7,TRBJ2-1,TRBD2
CASSLWDGGARGYTF,TGTGCCAGCAGCTTATGGGATGGGGGCGCGAGGGGCTACACCTTC,.,TRBV11-2,TRBJ1-2,.
CASSEAQGSGETQYF,TGTGCCAGCAGTGAAGCCCAGGGGTCAGGTGAGACCCAGTACTTC,.,TRBV2,TRBJ2-5,.
CSVGGQGARSGYTF,TGCAGCGTGGGTGGACAGGGGGCGAGGTCTGGCTACACCTTC,.,TRBV29-1,TRBJ1-2,TRBD1
CASSFYRETTYNEQFF,TGTGCCAGCAGCTTCTACAGGGAGACAACCTACAATGAGCAGTTCTTC,.,TRBV7-2,TRBJ2-1,.
CASSERVVANVDTQYF,TGTGCCAGCAGTGAGCGCGTAGTAGCGAACGTAGATACGCAGTATTTT,.,TRBV6-1,TRBJ2-3,.
CASSPGQGTEAFF,TGTGCCAGCTCCCCTGGGCAGGGCACTGAAGCTTTCTTT,.,TRBV18,TRBJ1-1,.
CASSIGLMSVTNTEAFF,TGTGCCAGTAGTATTGGTTTGATGTCGGTCACGAACACTGAAGCTTTCTTT,.,TRBV19,TRBJ1-1,.
CASSIDRGSVNTEAFF,TGTGCCAGTAGTATCGACAGGGGTTCGGTGAACACTGAAGCTTTCTTT,.,TRBV19,TRBJ1-1,TRBD1
CASSWGVHTDTQYF,TGTGCCAGCAGCTGGGGGGTGCACACAGATACGCAGTATTTT,.,TRBV5-6,TRBJ2-3,.
CASSLVGQNTEAFF,TGCGCCAGCAGCTTGGTGGGGCAGAACACTGAAGCTTTCTTT,.,TRBV5-1,TRBJ1-1,.
CAWSSRAYEAFF,TGTGCCTGGAGTTCGAGGGCCTACGAAGCTTTCTTT,once,TRBV30,TRBJ1-1,.
CASSLTATNYGYTF,TGTGCCAGCAGCTTGACAGCGACTAACTATGGCTACACCTTC,.,TRBV6-4,TRBJ1-2,.
CASRVGIRDTEAFF,TGTGCCAGCAGGGTCGGTATCAGGGACACTGAAGCTTTCTTT,.,TRBV6-5,TRBJ1-1,.
CASTDRTSGRYEQYF,TGTGCCAGCACTGATAGGACTAGCGGGAGATACGAGCAGTACTTC,.,TRBV6-1,TRBJ2-7,TRBD2
CATSRGAGWETQYF,TGTGCCACCAGCAGAGGAGCAGGGTGGGAGACCCAGTACTTC,few,TRBV15,TRBJ2-5,.
CASISGGMAGELFF,TGTGCCAGTATTTCGGGGGGTATGGCCGGGGAGCTGTTTTTT,.,TRBV19,TRBJ2-2,TRBD2
CASSEEWVGQGPLNTF,TGTGCCAGCAGTGAAGAATGGGTTGGACAGGGGCCTCTTAACACCTTC,.,TRBV2,TRBJ1-2,TRBD1
CASSLDFGTSRYEQYF,TGTGCCAGCAGCTTAGACTTCGGGACTAGCCGATACGAGCAGTACTTC,.,TRBV11-2,TRBJ2-7,TRBD2
CATSRVNRVTEAFF,TGTGCCACCAGCAGAGTAAACAGGGTCACTGAAGCTTTCTTT,.,TRBV15,TRBJ1-1,.
CASSLVAGTNEKLFF,TGCGCCAGCAGCTTGGTTGCGGGGACTAATGAAAAACTGTTTTTT,.,TRBV5-1,TRBJ1-4,.
CASSYSLIAAYGYTF,TGTGCCAGCAGTTACTCGCTAATAGCCGCCTATGGCTACACCTTC,.,TRBV6-5,TRBJ1-2,.
CASSWTANYEQYF,TGTGCCAGCAGTTGGACAGCGAACTACGAGCAGTACTTC,.,TRBV27,TRBJ2-7,.
CASSLEGIRDEQFF,TGCGCCAGCAGCTTGGAAGGGATCAGGGATGAGCAGTTCTTC,once,TRBV5-1,TRBJ2-1,.
CASSVGHAYEQYF,TGTGCCAGCAGCGTCGGACATGCCTACGAGCAGTACTTC,.,TRBV5-8,TRBJ2-7,.
CASSPSGLAGGLKQFF,TGTGCCAGCAGCCCCTCAGGACTAGCGGGGGGGCTCAAGCAGTTCTTC,once,TRBV14,TRBJ2-1,TRBD2
CASSPTPGIRSGNTIYF,TGCGCCAGCAGCCCAACCCCCGGGATACGCTCTGGAAACACCATATATTTT,.,TRBV5-1,TRBJ1-3,.
CASSLGQSSGNTIYF,TGTGCCAGCAGCTTAGGACAGTCCTCTGGAAACACCATATATTTT,.,TRBV9,TRBJ1-3,.
CASSEALVLKPGVQANYGYTF,TGTGCCAGCAGTGAAGCGCTTGTCTTAAAGCCAGGCGTACAAGCTAACTATGGCTACACCTTC,.,TRBV2,TRBJ1-2,.
CASSILPLEINTDTQYF,TGTGCCAGCAGTATCCTTCCCCTAGAGATAAACACAGATACGCAGTATTTT,.,TRBV27,TRBJ2-3,.
CASSWDSRNTIYF,TGCGCCAGCAGCTGGGACAGCCGGAATACCATATATTTT,.,TRBV5-1,TRBJ1-3,TRBD1
CASSATGTGGSDAEAFF,TGCGCCAGCAGCGCCACCGGGACAGGGGGCTCTGACGCTGAAGCTTTCTTT,.,TRBV4-1,TRBJ1-1,TRBD1
CAWRGTTSEAFF,TGTGCCTGGAGGGGGACAACTTCTGAAGCTTTCTTT,.,TRBV30,TRBJ1-1,.
CASSLDNANYGYTF,TGTGCCAGCAGCTTAGACAACGCTAACTATGGCTACACCTTC,.,TRBV7-2,TRBJ1-2,.
CASSSGNSPLHF,TGTGCCAGCAGCTCGGGAAATTCACCCCTCCACTTT,once,TRBV7-9,TRBJ1-6,.